This T cell receptor (beta chain) is drawn from a study of monozygotic twins with inflammatory bowel disease. Study-wide points: Differing T cell subtypes remained indistinguishable. Twins with IBD were found to have lower TCRbeta diversity (inverse Simpson) than healthy co-twins.

Points on this clonotype: Antigen unknown.

Germline V lookup: CDR1 SGHRS, CDR2 YFSETQ. This CDR3 comprises 13 residues. Template switching appended UMIs that held a 6-nucleotide sample barcode. With the 5' RACE reads reprocessed, TCRdb shows one record per CDR3 protein and no DNA. The specimen's table records over 150,000 distinct CDR3 sequences. The receptor was derived from a human donor with ulcerative colitis or Crohn's disease, or a healthy co-twin of an affected twin (not recorded which). The specimen was blood. The chain is built from TRBV5-1 and TRBJ2-6. CDR3 sequence reads: CASSWDGANVLTF. Full variable domain (missing parts from reference TRBV5-1 and TRBJ2-6): KAGVTQTPRYLIKTRGQQVTLSCSPISGHRSVSWYQQTPGQGLQFLFEYFSETQRNKGNFPGRFSGRQFSNSRSEMNVSTLELGDSALYLCASSWDGANVLTFGAGSRLTVL.